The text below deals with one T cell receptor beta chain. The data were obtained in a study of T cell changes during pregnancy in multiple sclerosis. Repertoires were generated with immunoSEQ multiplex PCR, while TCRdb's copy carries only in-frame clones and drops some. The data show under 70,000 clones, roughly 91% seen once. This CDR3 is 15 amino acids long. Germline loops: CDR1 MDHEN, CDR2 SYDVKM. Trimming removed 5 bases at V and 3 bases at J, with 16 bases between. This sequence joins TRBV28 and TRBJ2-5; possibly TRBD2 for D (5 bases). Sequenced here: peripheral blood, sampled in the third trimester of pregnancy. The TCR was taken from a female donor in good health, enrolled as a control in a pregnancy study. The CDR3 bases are TGTGCCAGCAGTGAGGGCCCCTTGCGGGAAGAGACCCAGTACTTC. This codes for CASSEGPLREETQYF.